This TCR beta chain was sequenced for a study of T-cell reconstitution after alpha-beta-depleted transplantation in children. Unique molecular identifiers tagged the TCRbeta library. TCRdb independently ran MiXCR on the PCR reads; one entry per CDR3 protein. The sample lists approximately 170,000 distinct CDR3 sequences; approximately 10% were seen once. Germline V gene lookup returns CDR1 MGHRA and CDR2 YSYEKL. V was shortened by 0 bases and J by 8 bases, with 16 bases between the two germline ends. The CDR3 length is 15 residues. This clonotype was observed many times. V gene TRBV4-1 combines with J gene TRBJ1-2, with D tentatively TRBD1 (6 bases). The sequenced sample was PBMCs, obtained before TCRalphabeta/CD19-depleted stem cell transplant. This sequence was found in a boy aged 2 to 10 with acute myeloid leukemia, due to receive a stem cell transplant. The DNA of the CDR3 is TGCGCCAGCAGCCAAGATCTCCGGGGGCGGTGGGGCTACACCTTC. It codes for CASSQDLRGRWGYTF.